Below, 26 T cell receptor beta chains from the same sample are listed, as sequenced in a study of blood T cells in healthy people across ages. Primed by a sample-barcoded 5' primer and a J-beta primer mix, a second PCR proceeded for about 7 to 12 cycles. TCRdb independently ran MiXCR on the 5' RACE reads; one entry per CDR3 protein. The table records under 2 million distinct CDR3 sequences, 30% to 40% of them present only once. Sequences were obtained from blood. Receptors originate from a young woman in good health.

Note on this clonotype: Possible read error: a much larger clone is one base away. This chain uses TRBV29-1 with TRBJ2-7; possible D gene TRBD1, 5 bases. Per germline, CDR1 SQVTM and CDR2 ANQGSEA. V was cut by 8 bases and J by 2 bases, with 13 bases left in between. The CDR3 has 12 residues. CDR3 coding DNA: TGCAGCACGATGGAAGGGGCCTACGAGCAGTACTTC. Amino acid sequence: CSTMEGAYEQYF.

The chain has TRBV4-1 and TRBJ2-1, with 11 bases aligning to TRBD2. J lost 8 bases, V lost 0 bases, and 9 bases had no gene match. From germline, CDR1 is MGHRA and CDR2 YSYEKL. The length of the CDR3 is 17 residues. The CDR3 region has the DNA TGCGCCAGCAGCCAAGAGGTAGCGGGGGGGTACACATATGAGCAGTTCTTC. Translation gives CASSQEVAGGYTYEQFF.

As DNA, the CDR3 is TGTGCCAGCAGTTTCGGCGGCAACGTCCTGACTTTC. Residues: CASSFGGNVLTF. The genes are TRBV12-3 or TRBV12-4 and TRBJ2-6; no definite D call. The CDR3 is made up of 12 amino acids. V lost 3 bases to trimming and J lost 9 bases, with 6 bases between them.

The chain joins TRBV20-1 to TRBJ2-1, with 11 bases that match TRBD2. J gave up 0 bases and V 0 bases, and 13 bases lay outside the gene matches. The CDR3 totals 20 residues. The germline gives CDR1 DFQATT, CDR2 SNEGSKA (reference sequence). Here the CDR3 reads CSARDQFGTSGQSSYNEQFF. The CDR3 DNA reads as TGCAGTGCTAGAGATCAGTTCGGGACTAGCGGTCAAAGCTCCTACAATGAGCAGTTCTTC.

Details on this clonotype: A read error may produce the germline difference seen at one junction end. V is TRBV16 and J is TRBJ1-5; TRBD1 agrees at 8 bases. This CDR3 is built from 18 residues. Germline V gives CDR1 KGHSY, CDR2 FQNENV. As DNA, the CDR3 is TGTGCCAGCAGCCAATTCCGACAGGGGCATGCGAGCAACCAGCCCCAGCATTTT. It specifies CASSQFRQGHASNQPQHF.

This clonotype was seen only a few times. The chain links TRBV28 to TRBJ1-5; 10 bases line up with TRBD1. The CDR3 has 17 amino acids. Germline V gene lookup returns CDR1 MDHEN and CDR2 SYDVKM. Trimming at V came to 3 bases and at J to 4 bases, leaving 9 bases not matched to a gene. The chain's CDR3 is CASSFEGTGARNQPQHF. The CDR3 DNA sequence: TGTGCCAGCAGTTTCGAGGGGACAGGGGCGCGAAATCAGCCCCAGCATTTT.

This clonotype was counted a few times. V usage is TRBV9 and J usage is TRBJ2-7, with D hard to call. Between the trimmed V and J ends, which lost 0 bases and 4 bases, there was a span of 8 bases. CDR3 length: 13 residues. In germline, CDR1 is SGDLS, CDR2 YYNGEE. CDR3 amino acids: CASSVGPQYEQYF. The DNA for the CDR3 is TGTGCCAGCAGCGTAGGCCCGCAGTACGAGCAGTACTTC.

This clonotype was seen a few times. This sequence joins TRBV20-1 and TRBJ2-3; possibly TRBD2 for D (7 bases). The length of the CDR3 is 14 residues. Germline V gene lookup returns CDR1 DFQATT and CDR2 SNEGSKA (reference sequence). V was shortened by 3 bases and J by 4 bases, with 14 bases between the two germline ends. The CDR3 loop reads CSARGGLAADTQYF. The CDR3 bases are TGCAGTGCTAGGGGGGGGCTAGCTGCAGATACGCAGTATTTT.

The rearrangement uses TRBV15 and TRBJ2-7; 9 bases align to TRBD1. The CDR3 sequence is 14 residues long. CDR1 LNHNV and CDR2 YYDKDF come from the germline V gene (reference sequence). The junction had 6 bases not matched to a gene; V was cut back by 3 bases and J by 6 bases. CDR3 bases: TGTGCCACCAGCAGGGCGGACAGGGGCGGCGAGCAGTACTTC. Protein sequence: CATSRADRGGEQYF.

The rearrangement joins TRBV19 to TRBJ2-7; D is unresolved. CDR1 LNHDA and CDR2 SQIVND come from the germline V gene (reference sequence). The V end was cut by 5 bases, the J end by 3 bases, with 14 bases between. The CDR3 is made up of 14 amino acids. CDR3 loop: CASSRVMGIYEQYF. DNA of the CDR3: TGTGCCAGTAGTCGGGTGATGGGGATCTACGAGCAGTACTTC.

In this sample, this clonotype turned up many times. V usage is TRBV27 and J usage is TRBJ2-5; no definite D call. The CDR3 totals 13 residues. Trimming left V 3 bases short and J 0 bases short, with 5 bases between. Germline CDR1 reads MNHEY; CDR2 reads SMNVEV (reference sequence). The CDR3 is CASSFGYQETQYF. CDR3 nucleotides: TGTGCCAGCAGTTTCGGTTACCAAGAGACCCAGTACTTC.

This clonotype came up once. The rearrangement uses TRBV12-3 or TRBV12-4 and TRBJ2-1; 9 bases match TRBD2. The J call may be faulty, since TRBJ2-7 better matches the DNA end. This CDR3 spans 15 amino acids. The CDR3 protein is CASSRGLAPPNEQYF. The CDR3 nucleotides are TGTGCCAGCAGCCGGGGACTAGCCCCCCCTAATGAGCAGTACTTC.

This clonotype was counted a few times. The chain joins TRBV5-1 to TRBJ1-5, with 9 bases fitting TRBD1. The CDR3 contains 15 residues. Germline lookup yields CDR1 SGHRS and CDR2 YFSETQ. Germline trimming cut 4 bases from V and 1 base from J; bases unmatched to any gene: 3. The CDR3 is CASSTGQGSNQPQHF. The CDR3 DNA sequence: TGCGCCAGCAGCACGGGACAGGGAAGCAATCAGCCCCAGCATTTT.

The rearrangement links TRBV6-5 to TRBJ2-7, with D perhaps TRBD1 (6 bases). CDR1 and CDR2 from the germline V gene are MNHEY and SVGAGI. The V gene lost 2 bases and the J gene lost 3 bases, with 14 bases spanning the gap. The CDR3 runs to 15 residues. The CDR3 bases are TGTGCCAGCAGTTACCCTGGACAGAGTGTCTACGAGCAGTACTTC. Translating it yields CASSYPGQSVYEQYF.

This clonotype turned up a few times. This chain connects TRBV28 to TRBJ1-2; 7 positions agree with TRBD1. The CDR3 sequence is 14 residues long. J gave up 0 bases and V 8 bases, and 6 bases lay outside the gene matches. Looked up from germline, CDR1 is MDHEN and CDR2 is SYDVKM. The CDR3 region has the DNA TGTGCCAGCGGGGGGGACAGCACTAACTATGGCTACACCTTC. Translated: CASGGDSTNYGYTF.

The CDR3 nucleotides read TGTGCCTGGAGGCCGGGACTAGCGGGGCGCCAAGAGACCCAGTACTTC. This encodes CAWRPGLAGRQETQYF. The chain combines TRBV30 with TRBJ2-5, with 13 bases fitting TRBD2. V gave up 3 bases and J gave up 1 base; unmatched junction bases: 5. The CDR3 runs 16 residues. Per germline, CDR1 GTSNPN and CDR2 SVGIG (reference sequence).

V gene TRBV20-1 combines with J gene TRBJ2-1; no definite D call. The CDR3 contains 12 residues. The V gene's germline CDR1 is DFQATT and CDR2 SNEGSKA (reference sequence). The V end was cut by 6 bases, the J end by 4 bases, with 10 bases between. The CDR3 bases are TGCAGTGCCTTCGGGTCTTACAATGAGCAGTTCTTC. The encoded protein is CSAFGSYNEQFF.

The CDR3 coding sequence is TGTGCCAGCAGCTTAATCCCGCAGACCCCAGATACGCAGTATTTT. Amino acid sequence: CASSLIPQTPDTQYF. The rearrangement links TRBV11-2 to TRBJ2-3; D not certain. Looked up from germline, CDR1 is SGHAT and CDR2 is FQNNGV. The CDR3 runs to 15 residues. V was shortened by 2 bases and J by 4 bases, with 13 bases between the two germline ends. Full variable domain (outside the CDR3, taken from reference TRBV11-2 and TRBJ2-3): EAGVAQSPRYKIIEKRQSVAFWCNPISGHATLYWYQQILGQGPKLLIQFQNNGVVDDSQLPKDRFSAERLKGVDSTLKIQPAKLEDSAVYLCASSLIPQTPDTQYFGPGTRLTVL.

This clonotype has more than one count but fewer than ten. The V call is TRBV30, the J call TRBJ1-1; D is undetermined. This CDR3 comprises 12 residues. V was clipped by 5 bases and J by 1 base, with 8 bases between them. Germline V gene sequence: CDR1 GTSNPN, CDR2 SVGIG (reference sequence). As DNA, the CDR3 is TGTGCCTGGGACACAGCGAACACTGAAGCTTTCTTT. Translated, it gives CAWDTANTEAFF. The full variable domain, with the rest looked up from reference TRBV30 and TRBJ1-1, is SQTIHQWPATLVQPVGSPLSLECTVEGTSNPNLYWYRQAAGRGLQLLFYSVGIGQISSEVPQNLSASRPQDRQFILSSKKLLLSDSGFYLCAWDTANTEAFFGQGTRLTVV.

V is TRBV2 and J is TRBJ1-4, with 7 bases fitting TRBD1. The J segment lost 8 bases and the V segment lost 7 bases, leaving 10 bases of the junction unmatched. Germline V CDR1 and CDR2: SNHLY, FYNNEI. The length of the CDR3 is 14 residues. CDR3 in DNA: TGTGCCAGCAATGCGGACAGGTGGCCCGAAAAACTGTTTTTT. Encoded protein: CASNADRWPEKLFF.

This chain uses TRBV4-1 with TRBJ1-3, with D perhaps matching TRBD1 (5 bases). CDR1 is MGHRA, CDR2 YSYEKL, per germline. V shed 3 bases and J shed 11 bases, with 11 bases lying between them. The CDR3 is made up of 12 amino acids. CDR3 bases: TGCGCCAGCAGCCAGCGGGGGGAACCCATATATTTT. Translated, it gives CASSQRGEPIYF.

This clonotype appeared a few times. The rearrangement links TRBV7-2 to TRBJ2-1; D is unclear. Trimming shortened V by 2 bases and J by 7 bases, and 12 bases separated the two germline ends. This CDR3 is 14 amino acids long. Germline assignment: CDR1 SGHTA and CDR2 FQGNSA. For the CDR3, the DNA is TGTGCCAGCAGCTTATACCTCGAAAGGAATGAGCAGTTCTTC. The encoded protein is CASSLYLERNEQFF.

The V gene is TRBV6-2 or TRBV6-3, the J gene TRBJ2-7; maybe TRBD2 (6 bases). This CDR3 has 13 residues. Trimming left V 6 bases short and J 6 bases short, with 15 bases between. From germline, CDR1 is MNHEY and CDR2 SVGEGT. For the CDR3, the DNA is TGTGCCAGCAGCGAAGGGGAGGTAGCCGAGCAGTACGTC. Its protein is CASSEGEVAEQYV.

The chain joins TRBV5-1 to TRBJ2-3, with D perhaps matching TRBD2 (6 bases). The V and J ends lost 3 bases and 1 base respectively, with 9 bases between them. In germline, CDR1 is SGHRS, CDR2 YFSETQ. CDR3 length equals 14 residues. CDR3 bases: TGCGCCAGCAGCTCCCCGGGAGGCACAGATACGCAGTATTTT. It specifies CASSSPGGTDTQYF.

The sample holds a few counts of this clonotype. The DNA of the CDR3 is TGTGCCAGCAGCCAAGGTCCGGGACACCTACCAGCTATTGGCTACACCTTC. Translated, it gives CASSQGPGHLPAIGYTF. The J gene is TRBJ1-2, the V gene TRBV4-2; D may be TRBD1 (6 bases). The germline CDR1 and CDR2 sequences are LGHNA and YNFKEQ. The CDR3 contains 17 residues. Trimming pared 1 base from V and 7 bases from J, leaving 22 bases between.

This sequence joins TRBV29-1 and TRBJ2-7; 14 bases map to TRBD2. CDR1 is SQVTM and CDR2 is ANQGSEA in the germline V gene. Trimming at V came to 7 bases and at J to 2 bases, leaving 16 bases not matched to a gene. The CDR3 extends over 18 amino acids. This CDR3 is CSAAQTVTSGRGTYEQYF. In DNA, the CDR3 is TGCAGCGCTGCCCAGACAGTGACTAGCGGGAGGGGAACCTACGAGCAGTACTTC.